This T cell receptor beta chain was retrieved from a study of metastatic and nonmetastatic thyroid tumors. The overall study: Malignant and benign thyroid patients had repertoires compared in peripheral blood and tumor or nodule tissue. Points from the study as a whole: Within blood and tumor, benign nodules reportedly had significantly lower TCR beta diversity than malignant thyroid tumors did.

Nobody among the patients had been given any treatment before thyroid surgery. In its sample, this clone is medium-sized. Antigen: not known. The junction departs from germline at one end; a sequencing error may be responsible. Authors' methods: Differences in CDR3 between clinicopathological groups were drawn on to build a classifier intended to discriminate distant-metastatic papillary thyroid cancer patients. Via MiXCR, TCRdb re-called the PCR reads. For this entry, the V and J calls and clone size follow TCRdb and not the study's own pipeline. The data contain 11,000 to 15,000 clones, about a quarter of them seen just once; the ten biggest clones take up approximately 10%. The sequence derives from a female donor with papillary thyroid cancer or a benign thyroid nodule (not recorded which). Some clones in this sample may be carry-over from other donors' samples. Sequenced sample: tumor tissue.

Here the CDR3 DNA reads TGTGCCAGCGGTTTGCTGGGAGGAACTGAAGCTTTCTTT. This encodes CASGLLGGTEAFF. The rearrangement links TRBV12-3 or TRBV12-4 to TRBJ1-1; D is undetermined. The CDR3 length is 13 residues.